A selection of T cell receptor beta chains follows, all from one sample in a study of blood T cell repertoires in COVID-19. Repertoires were generated with immunoSEQ multiplex PCR, while TCRdb's copy carries only in-frame clones and drops some. There are around 450,000 clones in the sample; roughly 87% occur only once, and under 0.75% lies in the top ten. Sequences were obtained from PBMCs or T cells enriched from blood (not recorded which). These receptors all come from a woman in her late teens or twenties who had recovered from COVID-19. The CDR3 runs from the conserved cysteine through the conserved F or W. A D gene is named only where the DNA matches it firmly. A row's size may be missing; if present it is once, few, many or a size class.

TRBV7-6	-	TRBJ2-5	-	TGTGCCAGCAGCCCGGTTTTTCAAGAGACCCAGTACTTC	CASSPVFQETQYF
TRBV29-1	-	TRBJ2-5	-	TGCAGCGTTCAACTAGGGCCGGCAGAGACCCAGTACTTC	CSVQLGPAETQYF
TRBV11-2	TRBD1	TRBJ2-7	-	TGTGCCAGCAGTTCTAATCCTATACAGGGGAACGAGCAGTACTTC	CASSSNPIQGNEQYF
TRBV19	TRBD2	TRBJ2-6	-	TGTGCCAGTTCGCAGGGACGGGGGGGATCTGGGGCCAACGTCCTGACTTTC	CASSQGRGGSGANVLTF
TRBV12-3/TRBV12-4	-	TRBJ1-1	few	TGTGCCAGCAGGCCGAGGGTAGGCCCTGAAGCTTTCTTT	CASRPRVGPEAFF
TRBV19	TRBD2	TRBJ2-1	-	TGTGCCAGTAGTATAGGGGGAAGCGGACTAGCGCGGTACAATGAGCAGTTCTTC	CASSIGGSGLARYNEQFF
TRBV13	-	TRBJ2-2	once	TGTGCCAGCAGCTTCGGGGCCGGGGGAAACACCGGGGAGCTGTTTTTT	CASSFGAGGNTGELFF
TRBV30	-	TRBJ1-2	-	TGTGCCTGGAGTATCGGGGGAACGGATGGCTACACCTTC	CAWSIGGTDGYTF
TRBV7-2	-	TRBJ1-1	once	TGTGCCAGCAGCTTAACGGGGGGGAACACTGAAGCTTTCTTT	CASSLTGGNTEAFF
TRBV4-1	-	TRBJ1-2	few	TGCGCCAGCAGCCAAGCCTGGAGGTTCTCTGGCTACACCTTC	CASSQAWRFSGYTF
TRBV5-1	TRBD1	TRBJ2-7	-	TGCGCCAGCAGCAGCCAGACAGGGGGCTCCTACGAGCAGTACTTC	CASSSQTGGSYEQYF
TRBV7-2	-	TRBJ1-1	-	TGTGCCAGCAGCTTAGAACTGCCAAACACTGAAGCTTTCTTT	CASSLELPNTEAFF
TRBV28	-	TRBJ1-5	-	TGTGCCAGCAGTTTATTGAGGCAGCCCCGGCATTTT	CASSLLRQPRHF
TRBV5-1	TRBD1	TRBJ1-5	-	TGCGCCAGCAGCCCCGGGGACAGAGAGAATCAGCCCCAGCATTTT	CASSPGDRENQPQHF
TRBV6-6	-	TRBJ1-4	-	TGTGCCAGCAGCTCCACAGGGCTAGTGCGACTGTTTTTT	CASSSTGLVRLFF
TRBV3-1/TRBV3-2	TRBD1	TRBJ2-1	-	TGTGCCAGCAGCCAAGATTGGGACAGGGACCACAATGAGCAGTTCTTC	CASSQDWDRDHNEQFF
TRBV9	-	TRBJ1-6	-	TGTGCCAGCAGCGTGGACTCCGAGGGCTCACCCCTCCACTTT	CASSVDSEGSPLHF
TRBV3-1/TRBV3-2	TRBD1	TRBJ1-4	once	TGTGCCAGCAGCCGACAGGGGAATGAAAAACTGTTTTTT	CASSRQGNEKLFF
TRBV5-1	-	TRBJ2-5	-	TGCGCCAGCAGCTTCGACAGAGCGAGGGAGACCCAGTACTTC	CASSFDRARETQYF
TRBV7-2	TRBD1	TRBJ2-7	-	TGTGCCAGCAGCTCGGGACAGGGGTTAGCCTACGAGCAGTACTTC	CASSSGQGLAYEQYF
TRBV3-1/TRBV3-2	-	TRBJ1-1	-	TGTGCCAGCAGCCAAGAACTTGAGAACACTGAAGCTTTCTTT	CASSQELENTEAFF
TRBV27	TRBD1	TRBJ1-1	once	TGTGCCAGCAGCCCCACCGACAGGGGGCTACAGAACACTGAAGCTTTCTTT	CASSPTDRGLQNTEAFF
TRBV30	-	TRBJ1-1	-	TGTGCCTGGAGTTCCGGAACGGGCACTGAAGCTTTCTTT	CAWSSGTGTEAFF
TRBV3-1/TRBV3-2	TRBD2	TRBJ2-3	-	TGTGCCAGCAGCCAGGGACTAGCGGGGGCGCTTAGGGACACAGATACGCAGTATTTT	CASSQGLAGALRDTDTQYF
TRBV11-2	-	TRBJ2-1	-	TGTGCCAGCCGGGCTCTACTCGGGGTCAGCAGGTTAGACAATGAGCAGTTCTTC	CASRALLGVSRLDNEQFF
TRBV5-1	-	TRBJ1-1	-	TGCGCCAGCAGCTCATCGTGGCATAATGGGAGCACTGAAGCTTTCTTT	CASSSSWHNGSTEAFF
TRBV10-3	TRBD1	TRBJ2-1	-	TGTGCCATCAGTGAAGGGACAGGGGGTTGGAATGAGCAGTTCTTC	CAISEGTGGWNEQFF
TRBV7-2	-	TRBJ1-6	-	TGTGCCAGCAGCTCATTAGCAGGGTCAGGACCTTCCTATAATTCACCCCTCCACTTT	CASSSLAGSGPSYNSPLHF
TRBV20-1	TRBD2	TRBJ2-3	-	TGCAGTGCTAGTGATAGCGGGGCCACAGATACGCAGTATTTT	CSASDSGATDTQYF
TRBV6-5	-	TRBJ1-1	once	TGTGCCACCTACTCCAGGGAAGGCACTGAAGCTTTCTTT	CATYSREGTEAFF
TRBV7-9	-	TRBJ2-7	-	TGTGCCAGCAGCTTAGCGGGGGCCATGTCCTACGAGCAGTACTTC	CASSLAGAMSYEQYF
TRBV30	TRBD1	TRBJ1-1	-	TGTGCCTGGAGTCAGGGGGAGATCGCTGAAGCTTTCTTT	CAWSQGEIAEAFF
TRBV4-1	-	TRBJ2-6	-	TGCGCCAGCAGTAGGATAAAAGGGGAAGGTTCTGGGGCCAACGTCCTGACTTTC	CASSRIKGEGSGANVLTF
TRBV2	-	TRBJ2-1	-	TGTGCCAGCAGCCCCCTCTTTTCTTACAATGAGCAGTTCTTC	CASSPLFSYNEQFF
TRBV6-1	-	TRBJ2-5	-	TGTGCCAGCAGTGAAGCCGTAACTAGGGCGGAGACCCAGTACTTC	CASSEAVTRAETQYF
TRBV24-1	TRBD1	TRBJ1-2	-	TGTGCCACCAGCGCGATCTACAGGGGTAAGTATCGTGGCTACACCTTC	CATSAIYRGKYRGYTF
TRBV6-4	-	TRBJ1-4	few	TGTGCCAGTACTATCGACAGGTGTTTACGGAGTGAAAAACTGTTTTTT	CASTIDRCLRSEKLFF
TRBV7-9	TRBD1	TRBJ2-7	-	TGTGCCAGCAGCCGCGGACAGGGGGCCACCTACGAGCAGTACTTC	CASSRGQGATYEQYF
TRBV4-1	TRBD2	TRBJ2-5	-	TGCGCCAGCAGCCTGAGGGAGCGGGGGGTCCAAGAGACCCAGTACTTC	CASSLRERGVQETQYF
TRBV24-1	-	TRBJ1-2	-	TGTGCCACCAGTGATTGGGTGACAGGCGGCTACACCTTC	CATSDWVTGGYTF
TRBV7-6	TRBD1	TRBJ1-5	-	TGTGCCAGCAGCTTAGGATTGAGGGGACAGCTCAATCAGCCCCAGCATTTT	CASSLGLRGQLNQPQHF
TRBV19	-	TRBJ1-1	-	TGTGCCAGTAGTGTCGGGACAAAACTAAACACTGAAGCTTTCTTT	CASSVGTKLNTEAFF
TRBV12-5	TRBD1	TRBJ1-6	-	TGTGCTAGTGGTTTGGTACCCGGGACAGGGAATTCACCCCTCCACTTT	CASGLVPGTGNSPLHF
TRBV5-1	-	TRBJ1-1	-	TGCGCCAGCAGGGTAATCGGGGGGAACACTGAAGCTTTCTTT	CASRVIGGNTEAFF
TRBV7-8	TRBD1	TRBJ1-1	-	TGTGCCAGCAGCTTCCCCGCTCCGGGACAGGGGACAAACACTGAAGCTTTCTTT	CASSFPAPGQGTNTEAFF
TRBV30	-	TRBJ1-5	-	TGTGCCTGGAGTACCGGGACAAGGGATCAGCCCCAGCATTTT	CAWSTGTRDQPQHF
TRBV3-1/TRBV3-2	TRBD2	TRBJ2-1	-	TGTGCCAGCAGCCAAGGGGGGGAGGGGCAGTTCTTC	CASSQGGEGQFF
TRBV24-1	TRBD1	TRBJ2-7	-	TGTGCCACCAGTGATCCTTCAACCGGGACAGGAGTCTACGAGCAGTACTTC	CATSDPSTGTGVYEQYF
TRBV3-1/TRBV3-2	-	TRBJ1-2	-	TGTGCCAGCAGCCCCGGTCCATTCAAGGGCTACACCTTC	CASSPGPFKGYTF
TRBV5-1	TRBD1	TRBJ1-1	-	TGCGCCAGCAGCTTAGGACAGGGAGGGACTGAAGCTTTCTTT	CASSLGQGGTEAFF
TRBV12-3/TRBV12-4	-	TRBJ1-2	-	TGTGCCAGCAGTTTAGGAGGGCGGGGCTACACCTTC	CASSLGGRGYTF
TRBV2	TRBD2	TRBJ2-7	-	TGTGCCAGTCATCGGGGGGATTGGTACGAGCAGTACTTC	CASHRGDWYEQYF
TRBV5-1	TRBD1	TRBJ1-2	few	TGCGCCAGCAGCCCGGGACAGGGGGCGACTGGTGGATATGGCTACACCTTC	CASSPGQGATGGYGYTF
TRBV3-1/TRBV3-2	TRBD2	TRBJ2-5	-	TGTGCCAGCAGCCAAGGTCTAGCGGGGGGCCAAGAGACCCAGTACTTC	CASSQGLAGGQETQYF
TRBV5-1	TRBD1	TRBJ1-3	-	TGCGCCAGCAGCTTAGGACAGGCCTCTGGAAACACCATATATTTT	CASSLGQASGNTIYF
TRBV9	-	TRBJ2-1	-	TGTGCCAGCAGCGTAGGTGGGCAGGGTCGCTACAATGAGCAGTTCTTC	CASSVGGQGRYNEQFF
TRBV12-3/TRBV12-4	-	TRBJ2-1	-	TGTGCCAGCAGTTTCCTCGGACAGGAGCAGTTCTTC	CASSFLGQEQFF
TRBV21-1	-	TRBJ1-2	-	TGTGCCAGCAGCAAAGTTCACAGGAGAGACTATGGCTACACCTTC	CASSKVHRRDYGYTF